The source of this T cell receptor (beta chain) is a study of blood T cell repertoires in COVID-19. Across the study: COVID-19 samples collected from the United States, Italy and Spain covered acute and convalescent phases. T cells, B-cell-depleted T cells, or PBMCs provided the cDNA or gDNA that served as material.

Authors' data handling: Cell counts per sample came from amplifying reference gene primers. Profiling relied on immunoSEQ multiplex PCR, and the TCRdb table lists in-frame clones only, not all of them. That table gives V, J and clone size, and the DNA gave D and trimming. The repertoire consists of over 200,000 clones, with 90% to 95% occurring once and the leading ten covering around 0.84%. The receptor comes from a man aged 55 to 69 with COVID-19, enrolled during active disease. The sequenced sample consisted of peripheral blood.

The CDR3 protein is CASSRTARYNEQFF. The CDR3 DNA is TGTGCCAGCAGCCGGACTGCCCGCTACAATGAGCAGTTCTTC. The V and J genes are TRBV7-2 and TRBJ2-1, with D maybe TRBD2 (5 bases). The germline gives CDR1 SGHTA, CDR2 FQGNSA. Trimming removed 5 bases from V and 3 bases from J, with 11 bases in between. The CDR3 is made up of 14 amino acids.